The clone carrying this TCR beta chain occurred a few times. V dropped 4 bases and J dropped 7 bases, with 16 bases sitting between them. Germline V gene data show CDR1 as MGHRA and CDR2 as YSYEKL. The CDR3 extends over 15 amino acids. A J-beta primer mix and a sample-barcoded 5' primer were used in a second PCR of roughly 6 to 11 cycles. A template-switch adaptor containing 12 random nucleotides labeled each cDNA molecule. TCRdb passed the 5' RACE reads through MiXCR, listing each CDR3 protein once. The table shows around 850,000 distinct CDR3 sequences, with about 36% occurring only once. The data were taken from a study of blood T cells in healthy people across ages.

The V gene is TRBV4-1, the J gene TRBJ2-2; weak D call: TRBD2 (6 bases). Input material: blood. This receptor was obtained from a man between 18 and 35 years old in good health. CDR3 residues: CASSRGGVRIGELFF. CDR3 nucleotides: TGCGCCAGCAGCCGGGGCGGGGTTCGGATCGGGGAGCTGTTTTTT.